The entry below gives a single TCR beta chain sequence along with its context. Its cognate antigen is unknown. Negatively enriched CD4+ T cells were divided by CD45RA into naive and memory. This record comes from a study of shared clonotypes between healthy human individuals. Study-wide background: Each donor contributed plates that comprised three CD4 naive, three CD4 memory, two CD8 naive and one CD8 memory. Study-wide results and caveats: Researchers found naive subsets generally carried larger estimated richness than memory subsets.

TCRdb's copy holds only in-frame clones and misses some; the assay was immunoSEQ multiplex PCR. The data hold around 2.5 million clones, with 93% observed a single time. Germline V gives CDR1 LNHDA, CDR2 SQIVND (reference sequence). This CDR3 has 11 residues. The germline V and J ends were trimmed by 3 bases and 11 bases, with 8 bases remaining between them. This receptor was identified in a man between 18 and 35 years old in good health. Some clones in this sample may be carry-over from other donors' samples. Sequences were obtained from naive CD4+ T cells from PBMCs. Subset: CD45RA+ positively selected. The chain employs TRBV19 and TRBJ1-5; D call uncertain. As DNA, the CDR3 is TGTGCCAGTAGTATTGCGGAGTCCCAGCATTTT. The encoded protein is CASSIAESQHF.